This T cell receptor (beta chain) stems from a study of cytomegalovirus exposure and HLA in healthy donors. Germline lookup yields CDR1 SNHLY and CDR2 FYNNEI. The CDR3 is 17 amino acids. Unmatched junction bases numbered 6, after V lost 4 bases and J lost 0 bases. Study-wide results and caveats: Cytomegalovirus status was reportedly diagnosed by the classifier with high sensitivity and specificity. TCR beta chains numbering some 150 were designated cytomegalovirus-associated. CMV antigen specificity of three CMV-associated chains was confirmed in vitro.

The data were produced by immunoSEQ multiplex PCR, yet TCRdb's version contains in-frame clones alone and is incomplete. The profile shows about 98,000 clones, about 90% of them singletons. Points on this clone: What it recognizes is unknown.

Sequenced sample: PBMCs. The TCR originated in a man between 18 and 29 years old in good health and CMV-seropositive. The chain uses TRBV2 and TRBJ2-6; 7 bases line up with TRBD2. The CDR3 DNA reads TGTGCCAGCAGTGCGACCGGGGGGATCTCTGGGGCCAACGTCCTGACTTTC. It yields the protein CASSATGGISGANVLTF.